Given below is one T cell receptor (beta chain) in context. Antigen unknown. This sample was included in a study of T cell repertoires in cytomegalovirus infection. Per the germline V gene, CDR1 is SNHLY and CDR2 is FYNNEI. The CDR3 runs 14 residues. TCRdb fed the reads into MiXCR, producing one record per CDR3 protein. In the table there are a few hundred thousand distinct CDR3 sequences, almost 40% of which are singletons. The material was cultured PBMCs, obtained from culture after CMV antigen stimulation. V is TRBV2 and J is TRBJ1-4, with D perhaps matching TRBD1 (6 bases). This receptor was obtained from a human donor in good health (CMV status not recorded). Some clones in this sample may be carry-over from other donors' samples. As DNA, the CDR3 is TGTGGGGGCTCGGGGGCGCGCGATAATGAAAAACTGTTTTTT. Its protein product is CGGSGARDNEKLFF.